A single sample is the source of the 27 T cell receptor beta chains below, sequenced in a study of early T cells in non-severe SARS-CoV-2 infection. TCRdb redid the calling of the 5' RACE reads with MiXCR, one entry per CDR3 protein. Of some 77,000 distinct CDR3 sequences listed, about 17% are singletons. Sequenced sample: whole blood. The receptors were gathered from an adult who was a healthcare worker with PCR-confirmed SARS-CoV-2 infection or an uninfected control (not recorded which).

In its sample, this clonotype was seen a few times. The CDR3 spells CASSSSVNTEAFF. The CDR3 DNA follows: TGTGCCAGCAGTTCTTCAGTGAACACTGAAGCTTTCTTT. The chain uses TRBV6-5 and TRBJ1-1; no firm D call. The CDR3 has 13 amino acids. V lost 4 bases and J lost 0, with 6 bases in between. Germline CDR1 is MNHEY and CDR2 is SVGAGI.

This clonotype was observed at least ten times. The chain employs TRBV5-1 and TRBJ2-2; D uncertain. Trimming left V 4 bases short and J 5 bases short, with 9 bases between. Germline-derived CDR1 and CDR2 are SGHRS and YFSETQ. The CDR3 has 13 residues. The CDR3 loop is CASSLRVTGELFF. The CDR3 nucleotides are TGCGCCAGCAGCCTCCGGGTTACCGGGGAGCTGTTTTTT.

Only a few counts were recorded for this clonotype. The gene calls are TRBV6-4 and TRBJ1-4; no clear D. This CDR3 is built from 14 residues. Germline-derived CDR1 and CDR2 are MRHNA and SNTAGT. Trimming cost V 7 bases and J 0 bases, with 9 bases left between them. CDR3 loop: CASNESATNEKLFF. The CDR3 region has the DNA TGTGCCAGCAATGAGAGTGCAACTAATGAAAAACTGTTTTTT.

CDR3 coding DNA: TGTGCCAGCTCACCAGGGACTACTTCCTACGAGCAGTACTTC. It encodes CASSPGTTSYEQYF. The V gene is TRBV18, the J gene TRBJ2-7, with TRBD2 matching over 7 bases. Germline loops: CDR1 KGHSH, CDR2 LQKENI. This CDR3 has 14 residues. The ends lost 2 bases at V and 1 base at J; junction bases unmatched: 2.

This clonotype was counted between two and nine times. V usage is TRBV15 and J usage is TRBJ1-5; D is perhaps TRBD1 (5 bases). The germline V gene has CDR1 LNHNV and CDR2 YYDKDF (reference sequence). V gave up 5 bases and J gave up 5 bases, with 16 bases separating them. This CDR3 has 15 amino acids. The CDR3 DNA follows: TGTGCCACCAGCGAGATGCCAGGGCCTCATCAGCCCCAGCATTTT. Translation: CATSEMPGPHQPQHF.

The rearrangement links TRBV7-2 to TRBJ2-1; D call uncertain. V lost 5 bases to trimming and J lost 0 bases, with 11 bases between them. CDR3 size: 15 residues. CDR1 is SGHTA, CDR2 FQGNSA, per germline. Here the CDR3 reads CASSPTTSSYNEQFF. The CDR3 DNA sequence: TGTGCCAGCAGCCCTACTACCTCCTCCTACAATGAGCAGTTCTTC. The full variable domain, completed using reference TRBV7-2 and TRBJ2-1, is GAGVSQSPSNKVTEKGKDVELRCDPISGHTALYWYRQSLGQGLEFLIYFQGNSAPDKSGLPSDRFSAERTGGSVSTLTIQRTQQEDSAVYLCASSPTTSSYNEQFFGPGTRLTVL.

A few counts support this clonotype. The V and J genes are TRBV29-1 and TRBJ2-1; TRBD1 is a possible D gene (6 bases). V lost 7 bases and J lost 5, with 12 bases in between. The CDR3 spans 12 residues. CDR1 and CDR2 (germline): SQVTM, ANQGSEA. The CDR3 loop is CSASTGNNEQFF. The CDR3, as DNA: TGCAGCGCATCGACAGGCAACAATGAGCAGTTCTTC.

This clonotype was detected many times. Here the CDR3 reads CASSQQVLNTEAFF. The CDR3 DNA sequence: TGTGCCAGCAGCCAACAGGTCTTGAACACTGAAGCTTTCTTT. This rearrangement joins TRBV14 to TRBJ1-1; D unclear. Trimming removed 2 bases from V and 0 bases from J, with 7 bases in between. The germline gives CDR1 SGHDN, CDR2 FVKESK. The CDR3 has 14 residues. Filled out from reference TRBV14 and TRBJ1-1, the complete variable domain reads EAGVTQFPSHSVIEKGQTVTLRCDPISGHDNLYWYRRVMGKEIKFLLHFVKESKQDESGMPNNRFLAERTGGTYSTLKVQPAELEDSGVYFCASSQQVLNTEAFFGQGTRLTVV.

The CDR3 DNA sequence: TGCAGTGCTAGCCCGGGGGGCTCAGGCGGGGCAGATACGCAGTATTTT. This codes for CSASPGGSGGADTQYF. The chain is built from TRBV20-1 and TRBJ2-3; D possibly corresponds to TRBD2 (7 bases). V was shortened by 3 bases and J by 4 bases, with 20 bases between the two germline ends. The CDR3 extends over 16 amino acids. Per the germline V gene, CDR1 is DFQATT and CDR2 is SNEGSKA (reference sequence).

This clonotype was detected a few times. For the CDR3, the DNA is TGTGCCAGTAGTAACCAGGACAGGGGAAAACAGCCCCAGCATTTT. This sequence encodes CASSNQDRGKQPQHF. V and J are TRBV19 and TRBJ1-5, with TRBD1 identical over 9 bases. The CDR3 loop spans 15 amino acids. With V trimmed by 4 bases and J by 7 bases, 8 bases remained unmatched. Germline V gene data show CDR1 as LNHDA and CDR2 as SQIVND (reference sequence).

This clonotype was detected a few times. The rearrangement joins TRBV7-6 to TRBJ1-1; a possible D gene is TRBD1 (5 bases). Per the germline V gene, CDR1 is SGHVS and CDR2 is FNYEAQ. The CDR3 contains 16 residues. Between the trimmed V and J ends, which lost 1 base and 4 bases, there was a span of 16 bases. The CDR3 nucleotides are TGTGCCAGCAGCTTAGGCGCTCCGGGGCCAACCACTGAAGCTTTCTTT. It codes for CASSLGAPGPTTEAFF.

The CDR3 region is CASSLNPAGGSKTQYF. CDR3 DNA: TGTGCCAGCAGCTTAAACCCCGCGGGCGGGAGTAAGACCCAGTACTTC. The chain employs TRBV7-3 and TRBJ2-5, with 7 bases that match TRBD2. CDR3 length equals 16 residues. Per the germline V gene, CDR1 is SGHTA and CDR2 is FQGTGA. The V and J ends lost 1 base and 6 bases, in that order; junction bases with no gene match: 11.

This clonotype appeared a few times. The chain recombines TRBV29-1 with TRBJ2-5; D is uncertain. The CDR3 contains 13 residues. The V gene's germline CDR1 is SQVTM and CDR2 ANQGSEA. V was shortened by 3 bases and J by 1 base, with 9 bases between the two germline ends. The CDR3 sequence is CSVDKTAQETQYF. In DNA, the CDR3 is TGCAGCGTTGATAAAACAGCCCAAGAGACCCAGTACTTC.

The V gene is TRBV27, the J gene TRBJ1-6; D unresolved. The CDR3 runs to 15 residues. The germline V gene has CDR1 MNHEY and CDR2 SMNVEV (reference sequence). V dropped 6 bases and J dropped 5 bases, with 14 bases sitting between them. The CDR3 sequence: CASRGRAGDNSPLHF. DNA of the CDR3: TGTGCCAGCAGAGGGCGGGCTGGGGATAATTCACCCCTCCACTTT.

This clonotype appeared many times. The chain links TRBV6-2 or TRBV6-3 to TRBJ2-7; the match to TRBD2 covers 7 bases. CDR3 length: 19 residues. J lost 0 bases, V lost 2 bases, and 16 bases had no gene match. Germline lookup yields CDR1 MNHEY and CDR2 SVGEGT. In DNA, the CDR3 is TGTGCCAGCAGTTACAGGCCCACTAGGCGGCTAGCGGTCTCCTACGAGCAGTACTTC. Translation: CASSYRPTRRLAVSYEQYF.

This clonotype was recorded a few times. J is TRBJ2-3 and V is TRBV6-1, with D perhaps matching TRBD1 or TRBD2 (5 bases each). The germline V and J ends were trimmed by 3 bases and 4 bases, with 17 bases remaining between them. Per germline, CDR1 MNHNS and CDR2 SASEGT. The CDR3 sequence is 16 residues long. The CDR3 coding sequence is TGTGCCAGCAGTGATCCGGGGCAGGGCCCGGCAGATACGCAGTATTTT. Its protein is CASSDPGQGPADTQYF.

This clonotype appeared a few times. The chain is built from TRBV5-1 and TRBJ2-1, with 12 nucleotides matching TRBD2. V lost 2 bases to trimming and J lost 10 bases; unmatched junction nucleotides: 7. Germline loops: CDR1 SGHRS, CDR2 YFSETQ. The length of the CDR3 is 15 residues. The DNA of the CDR3 is TGCGCCAGCAGCTTCCTAGCGGGAGGGCCCGGGGAGCAGTTCTTC. Protein product: CASSFLAGGPGEQFF.

This clonotype has a handful of counts. This chain uses TRBV7-6 with TRBJ2-3; tentative D call: TRBD1 (6 bases). Germline assignment: CDR1 SGHVS and CDR2 FNYEAQ. V lost 0 bases and J lost 5, with 9 bases in between. This CDR3 is built from 14 residues. The CDR3 region has the DNA TGTGCCAGCAGCTTAGCGGGGGCACGAGATACGCAGTATTTT. Its protein product is CASSLAGARDTQYF.

The J gene is TRBJ1-1, the V gene TRBV9; D gene ambiguous. Germline CDR1 and CDR2: SGDLS and YYNGEE. This CDR3 is 14 amino acids long. Trimming took 0 bases from V and 1 from J, leaving 7 bases between them. The CDR3 DNA reads TGTGCCAGCAGCGTAGGCGTGGAGAACACTGAAGCTTTCTTT. Protein sequence: CASSVGVENTEAFF.

The V call is TRBV7-9, the J call TRBJ1-1; D is undetermined. Trimming cost V 6 bases and J 6 bases, with 11 bases left between them. This CDR3 comprises 12 residues. Germline assignment: CDR1 SEHNR and CDR2 FQNEAQ (reference sequence). CDR3 protein: CASREGGPEAFF. CDR3 coding DNA: TGTGCCAGCAGGGAGGGAGGCCCTGAAGCTTTCTTT.

This clonotype appeared a few times. The rearrangement links TRBV10-1 to TRBJ2-1, with D possibly being TRBD1 (6 bases). V lost 4 bases to trimming and J lost 4 bases, with 11 bases between them. CDR1 and CDR2 (germline): WNHNN, SYGVQD (reference sequence). This CDR3 contains 14 residues. As DNA, the CDR3 is TGCGCCAGCAGTGCCGGGACAAAGTACAATGAGCAGTTCTTC. This gives the protein CASSAGTKYNEQFF.

This clonotype was recorded at least ten times. The junction departs from the called germline gene at one end, perhaps through a read error. This sequence joins TRBV11-3 and TRBJ1-1; D is ambiguous. The germline CDR1 and CDR2 sequences are SGHNT and YENEEA. This CDR3 contains 14 residues. This CDR3 reads CASSLEGRNTEAFF. The CDR3 nucleotides are TGTGCCAGCAGCCTAGAGGGCAGGAACACTGAAGCTTTCTTT.

The CDR3 protein is CASSLRRLAGGYTGELFF. Written as DNA, the CDR3 is TGTGCCAGCAGCTTACGTCGACTAGCGGGAGGGTACACCGGGGAGCTGTTTTTT. The J gene is TRBJ2-2, the V gene TRBV5-4; 14 nucleotides align to TRBD2. V lost 2 bases, J lost 3 bases, and 6 bases stayed unmatched. The V gene's germline CDR1 is SGHNT and CDR2 YYREEE (reference sequence). The CDR3 runs to 18 residues.

This clonotype was seen many times. This chain joins TRBV15 and TRBJ1-3; 9 positions agree with TRBD1. Germline lookup yields CDR1 LNHNV and CDR2 YYDKDF (reference sequence). V shed 0 bases and J 0 bases; nucleotides not matched to a gene: 3. The CDR3 is made up of 17 amino acids. The CDR3 is CATSREDRGFSGNTIYF. The CDR3 DNA is TGTGCCACCAGCAGAGAGGACAGGGGCTTCTCTGGAAACACCATATATTTT.

This clonotype was detected only a few times. In DNA, the CDR3 is TGTGCCAGCAGGGAGACAAACACCATATATTTT. Its protein product is CASRETNTIYF. The rearrangement links TRBV2 to TRBJ1-3; unclear D gene. This CDR3 spans 11 amino acids. The germline gives CDR1 SNHLY, CDR2 FYNNEI. The V and J ends lost 6 bases and 6 bases respectively, with 6 bases between them.

V and J are TRBV19 and TRBJ2-1, with 9 bases matching TRBD2. Germline V lookup: CDR1 LNHDA, CDR2 SQIVND (reference sequence). The V and J ends lost 8 bases and 2 bases, in that order; junction bases with no gene match: 16. This CDR3 is 18 amino acids long. DNA of the CDR3: TGTGCCAGTCGGGGGGAGCGCGGGAGGGTATCAACCTACAATGAGCAGTTCTTC. Protein product: CASRGERGRVSTYNEQFF.

This clonotype showed up many times. The chain recombines TRBV7-6 with TRBJ1-2; 7 bases match TRBD1. This CDR3 spans 13 amino acids. With V trimmed by 0 bases and J by 8 bases, 3 bases remained unmatched. Germline V gives CDR1 SGHVS, CDR2 FNYEAQ. CDR3 in DNA: TGTGCCAGCAGCTTAGCCGGGACAGACGGCTACACCTTC. Translation: CASSLAGTDGYTF.